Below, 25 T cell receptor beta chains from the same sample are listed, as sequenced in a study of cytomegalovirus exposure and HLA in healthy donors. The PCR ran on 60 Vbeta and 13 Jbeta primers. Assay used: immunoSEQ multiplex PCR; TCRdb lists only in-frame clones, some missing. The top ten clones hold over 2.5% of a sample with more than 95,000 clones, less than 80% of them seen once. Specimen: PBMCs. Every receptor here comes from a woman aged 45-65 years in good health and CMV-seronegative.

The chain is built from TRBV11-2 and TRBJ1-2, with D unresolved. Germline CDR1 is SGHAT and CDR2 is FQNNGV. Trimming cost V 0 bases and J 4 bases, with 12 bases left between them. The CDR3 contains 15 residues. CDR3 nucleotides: TGTGCCAGCAGCTTAGACAGTTCGGAGCGCTATGGCTACACCTTC. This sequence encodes CASSLDSSERYGYTF.

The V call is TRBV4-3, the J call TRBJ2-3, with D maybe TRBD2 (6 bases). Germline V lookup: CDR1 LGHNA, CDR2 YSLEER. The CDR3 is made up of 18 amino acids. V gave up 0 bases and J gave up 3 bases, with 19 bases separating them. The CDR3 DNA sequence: TGCGCCAGCAGCCAAGATCTCGGGGGAACAATAGGTACAGATACGCAGTATTTT. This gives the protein CASSQDLGGTIGTDTQYF.

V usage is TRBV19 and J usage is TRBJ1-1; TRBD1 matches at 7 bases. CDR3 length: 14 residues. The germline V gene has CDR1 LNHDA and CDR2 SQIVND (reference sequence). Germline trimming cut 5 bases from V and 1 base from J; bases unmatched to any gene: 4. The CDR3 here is CASSEHRGNTEAFF. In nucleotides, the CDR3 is TGTGCCAGTAGTGAACACAGGGGGAACACTGAAGCTTTCTTT.

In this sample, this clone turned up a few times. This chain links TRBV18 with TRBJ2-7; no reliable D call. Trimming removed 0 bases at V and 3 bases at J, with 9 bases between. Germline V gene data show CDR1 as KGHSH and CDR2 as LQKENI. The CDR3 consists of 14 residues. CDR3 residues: CASSPPDTFYEQYF. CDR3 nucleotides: TGTGCCAGCTCACCACCTGACACTTTCTACGAGCAGTACTTC.

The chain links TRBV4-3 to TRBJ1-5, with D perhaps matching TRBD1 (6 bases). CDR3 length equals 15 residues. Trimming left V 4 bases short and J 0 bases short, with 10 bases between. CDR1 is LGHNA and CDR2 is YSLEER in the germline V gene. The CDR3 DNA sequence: TGCGCCAGCAGCCGGACAGTCTATAGCAATCAGCCCCAGCATTTT. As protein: CASSRTVYSNQPQHF.

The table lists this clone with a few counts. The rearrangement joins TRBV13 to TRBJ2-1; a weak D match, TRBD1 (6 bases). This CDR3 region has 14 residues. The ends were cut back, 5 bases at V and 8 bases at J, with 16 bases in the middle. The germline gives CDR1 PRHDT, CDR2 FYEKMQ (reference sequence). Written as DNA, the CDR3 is TGTGCCAGCAGCAAGGGGGATAAAGGCGATGAGCAGTTCTTC. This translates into CASSKGDKGDEQFF.

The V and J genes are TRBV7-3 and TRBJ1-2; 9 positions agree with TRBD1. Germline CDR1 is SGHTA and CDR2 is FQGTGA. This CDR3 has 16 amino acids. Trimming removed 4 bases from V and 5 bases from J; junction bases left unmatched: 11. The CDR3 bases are TGTGCCAGCAGCTCCAGGACAGGGGAAGTCGTTTATGGCTACACCTTC. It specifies CASSSRTGEVVYGYTF.

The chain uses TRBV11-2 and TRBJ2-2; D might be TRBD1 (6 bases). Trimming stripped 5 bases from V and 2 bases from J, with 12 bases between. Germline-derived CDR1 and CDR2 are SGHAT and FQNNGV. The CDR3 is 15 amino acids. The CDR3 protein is CASSLGQINTGELFF. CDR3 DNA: TGTGCCAGCAGCCTCGGACAGATAAACACCGGGGAGCTGTTTTTT.

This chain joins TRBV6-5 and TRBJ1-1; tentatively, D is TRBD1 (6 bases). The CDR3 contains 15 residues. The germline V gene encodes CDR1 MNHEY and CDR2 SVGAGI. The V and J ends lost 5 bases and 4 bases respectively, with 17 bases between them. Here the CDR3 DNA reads TGTGCCAGCAGTATGAACAGGGTTCGGAGCACTGAAGCTTTCTTT. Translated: CASSMNRVRSTEAFF.

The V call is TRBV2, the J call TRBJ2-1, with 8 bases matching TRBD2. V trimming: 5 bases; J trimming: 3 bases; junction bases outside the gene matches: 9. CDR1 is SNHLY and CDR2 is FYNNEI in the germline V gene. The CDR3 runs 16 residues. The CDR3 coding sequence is TGTGCCAGCAGTAACAAGTCGGGACTAGGCTACAATGAGCAGTTCTTC. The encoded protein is CASSNKSGLGYNEQFF.

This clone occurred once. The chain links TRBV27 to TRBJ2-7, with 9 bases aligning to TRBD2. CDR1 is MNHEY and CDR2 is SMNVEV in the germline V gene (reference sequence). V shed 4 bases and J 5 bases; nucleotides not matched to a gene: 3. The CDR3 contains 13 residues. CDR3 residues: CASSSGTSHEQYF. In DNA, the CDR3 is TGTGCCAGCAGTTCCGGGACTAGCCACGAGCAGTACTTC.

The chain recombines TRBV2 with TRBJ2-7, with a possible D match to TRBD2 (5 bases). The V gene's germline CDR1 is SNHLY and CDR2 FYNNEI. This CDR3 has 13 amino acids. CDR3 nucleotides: TGTGCAAAGGACTTGCCCACCTCCTACGAGCAGTACTTC. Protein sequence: CAKDLPTSYEQYF.

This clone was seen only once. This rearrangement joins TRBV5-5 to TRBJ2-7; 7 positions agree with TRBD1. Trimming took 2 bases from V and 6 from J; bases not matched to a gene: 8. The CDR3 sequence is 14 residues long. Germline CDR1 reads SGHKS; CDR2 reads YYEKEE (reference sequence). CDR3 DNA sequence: TGTGCCAGCAGCTTCCAGGGGGTACGGATCGAGCAGTACTTC. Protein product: CASSFQGVRIEQYF.

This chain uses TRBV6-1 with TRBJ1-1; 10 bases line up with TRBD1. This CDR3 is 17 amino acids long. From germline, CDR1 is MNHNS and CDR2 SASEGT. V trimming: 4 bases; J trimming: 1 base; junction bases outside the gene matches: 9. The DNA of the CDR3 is TGTGCCAGCAGTGTGGGACAGGGGAGAGGTGGGAACACTGAAGCTTTCTTT. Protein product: CASSVGQGRGGNTEAFF.

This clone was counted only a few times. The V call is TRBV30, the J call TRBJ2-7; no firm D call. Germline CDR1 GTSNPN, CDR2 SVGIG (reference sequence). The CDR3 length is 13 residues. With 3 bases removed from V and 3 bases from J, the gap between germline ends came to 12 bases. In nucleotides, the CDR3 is TGTGCCTGGAGGTCTACTTCACTCTACGAGCAGTACTTC. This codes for CAWRSTSLYEQYF. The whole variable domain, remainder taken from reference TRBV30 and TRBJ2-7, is SQTIHQWPATLVQPVGSPLSLECTVEGTSNPNLYWYRQAAGRGLQLLFYSVGIGQISSEVPQNLSASRPQDRQFILSSKKLLLSDSGFYLCAWRSTSLYEQYFGPGTRLTVT.

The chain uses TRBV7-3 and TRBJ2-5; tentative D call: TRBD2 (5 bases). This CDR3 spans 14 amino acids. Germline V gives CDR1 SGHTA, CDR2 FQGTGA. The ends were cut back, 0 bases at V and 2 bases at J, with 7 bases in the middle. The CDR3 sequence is CASSLTGGQETQYF. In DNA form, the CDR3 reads TGTGCCAGCAGCTTAACCGGAGGTCAAGAGACCCAGTACTTC.

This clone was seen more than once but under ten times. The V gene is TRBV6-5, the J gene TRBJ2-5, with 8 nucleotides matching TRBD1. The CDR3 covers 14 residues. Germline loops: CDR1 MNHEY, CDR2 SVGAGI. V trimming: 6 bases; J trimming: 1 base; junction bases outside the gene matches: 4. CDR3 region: CASRSDRVQETQYF. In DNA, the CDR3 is TGTGCCAGCAGGTCGGACAGGGTCCAAGAGACCCAGTACTTC.

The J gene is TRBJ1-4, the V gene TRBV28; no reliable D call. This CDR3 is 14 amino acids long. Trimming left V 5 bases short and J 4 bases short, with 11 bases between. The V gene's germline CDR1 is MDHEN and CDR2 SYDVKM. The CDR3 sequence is CASSTYENNEKLFF. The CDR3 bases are TGTGCCAGCAGTACCTATGAGAATAATGAAAAACTGTTTTTT.

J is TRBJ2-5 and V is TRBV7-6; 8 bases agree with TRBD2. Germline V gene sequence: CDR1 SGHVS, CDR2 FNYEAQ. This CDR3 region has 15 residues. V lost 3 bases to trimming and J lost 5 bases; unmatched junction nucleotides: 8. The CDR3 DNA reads TGTGCCAGCAGCTTCCAAGCGGGAGTGGGGGAGACCCAGTACTTC. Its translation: CASSFQAGVGETQYF.

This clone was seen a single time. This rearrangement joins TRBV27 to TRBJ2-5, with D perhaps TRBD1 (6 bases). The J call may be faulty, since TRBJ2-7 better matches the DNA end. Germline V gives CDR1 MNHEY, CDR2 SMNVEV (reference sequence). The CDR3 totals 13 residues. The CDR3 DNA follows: TGTGCCAGCAGTTTACTTGGGGGCCACGAGCAGTACTTC. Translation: CASSLLGGHEQYF.

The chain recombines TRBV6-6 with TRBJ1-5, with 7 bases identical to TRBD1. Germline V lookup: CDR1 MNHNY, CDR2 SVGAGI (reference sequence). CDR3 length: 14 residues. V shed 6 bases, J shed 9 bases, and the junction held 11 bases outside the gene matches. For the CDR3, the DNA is TGTGCCAGCAGGAAGGGACAGAGTGAGGGGCCCCAGCATTTT. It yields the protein CASRKGQSEGPQHF.

Here the CDR3 DNA reads TGTGCCAGCAGCCGACACTACAATGAGCAGTTCTTC. Translating gives CASSRHYNEQFF. The chain couples TRBV5-5 to TRBJ2-1; D not certain. Germline V lookup: CDR1 SGHKS, CDR2 YYEKEE (reference sequence). This CDR3 spans 12 amino acids. V lost 4 bases to trimming and J lost 3 bases, with 5 bases between them.

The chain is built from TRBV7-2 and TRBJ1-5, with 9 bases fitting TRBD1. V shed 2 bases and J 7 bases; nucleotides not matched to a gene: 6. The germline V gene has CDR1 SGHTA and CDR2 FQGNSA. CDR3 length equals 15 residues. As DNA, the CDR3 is TGTGCCAGCAGCTTAACACAGGGGGCAGGGCAGCCCCAGCATTTT. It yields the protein CASSLTQGAGQPQHF.

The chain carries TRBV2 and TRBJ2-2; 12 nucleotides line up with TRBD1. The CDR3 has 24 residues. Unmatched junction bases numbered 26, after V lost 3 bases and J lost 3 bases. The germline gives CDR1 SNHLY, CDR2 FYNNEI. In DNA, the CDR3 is TGTGCCAGCAGTGATCTTGATAATTGCACGGGACAGGGGGCGCTTGCCCTGTACACCGGGGAGCTGTTTTTT. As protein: CASSDLDNCTGQGALALYTGELFF.

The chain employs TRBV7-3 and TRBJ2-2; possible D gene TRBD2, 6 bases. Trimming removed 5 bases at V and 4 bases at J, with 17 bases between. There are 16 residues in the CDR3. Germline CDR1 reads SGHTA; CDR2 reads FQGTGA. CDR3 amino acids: CASSLLAEGSTGELFF. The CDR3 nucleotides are TGTGCCAGCAGCCTTTTAGCGGAGGGGAGCACCGGGGAGCTGTTTTTT.